Sequencing of this T cell receptor (beta chain) was carried out in a study of T cell responses to AZD1222 COVID-19 vaccine. Study outcomes and limitations: The donors showed a predominance of white British ancestry and of females, with possible underestimation of clonal diversity. Samples come after the peak T cell response, not at day 14. Two AZD1222 administrations were followed by greater Spike-specific TCR breadth and depth.

CDR3 size: 16 residues. Trimming removed 2 bases from V and 6 bases from J; junction bases left unmatched: 7. CDR1 is MNHEY, CDR2 SMNVEV, per germline (reference sequence). Concerning this clone: Its matching antigen is unknown.

Both about-4-week and about-12-week second-dose recipients were combined. The protocol was immunoSEQ multiplex PCR, while the TCRdb copy is restricted to in-frame clones and leaves out a portion. The repertoire holds about 81,000 clones, with 85% to 95% as singletons. The chain links TRBV27 to TRBJ1-5; 10 positions match TRBD1. The clonotype was recovered from an adult who received the AZD1222 COVID-19 vaccine. Source: peripheral blood, taken 28 days after the second AZD1222 dose. The DNA for the CDR3 is TGTGCCAGCAGTTTAAATGGACAGGGGGGGTTTCAGCCCCAGCATTTT. This codes for CASSLNGQGGFQPQHF.